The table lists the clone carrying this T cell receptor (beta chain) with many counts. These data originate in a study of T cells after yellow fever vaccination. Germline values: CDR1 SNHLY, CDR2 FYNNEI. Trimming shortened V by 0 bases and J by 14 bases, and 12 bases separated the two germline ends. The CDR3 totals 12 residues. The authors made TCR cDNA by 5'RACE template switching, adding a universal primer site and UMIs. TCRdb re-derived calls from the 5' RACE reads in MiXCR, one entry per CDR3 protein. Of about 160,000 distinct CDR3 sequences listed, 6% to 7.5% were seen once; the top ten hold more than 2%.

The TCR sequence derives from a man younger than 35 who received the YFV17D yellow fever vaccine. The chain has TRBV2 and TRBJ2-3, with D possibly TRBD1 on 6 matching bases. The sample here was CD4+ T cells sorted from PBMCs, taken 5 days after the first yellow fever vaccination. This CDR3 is CASSEATQGRYF. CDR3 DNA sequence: TGTGCCAGCAGTGAAGCGACCCAGGGGCGGTATTTT.